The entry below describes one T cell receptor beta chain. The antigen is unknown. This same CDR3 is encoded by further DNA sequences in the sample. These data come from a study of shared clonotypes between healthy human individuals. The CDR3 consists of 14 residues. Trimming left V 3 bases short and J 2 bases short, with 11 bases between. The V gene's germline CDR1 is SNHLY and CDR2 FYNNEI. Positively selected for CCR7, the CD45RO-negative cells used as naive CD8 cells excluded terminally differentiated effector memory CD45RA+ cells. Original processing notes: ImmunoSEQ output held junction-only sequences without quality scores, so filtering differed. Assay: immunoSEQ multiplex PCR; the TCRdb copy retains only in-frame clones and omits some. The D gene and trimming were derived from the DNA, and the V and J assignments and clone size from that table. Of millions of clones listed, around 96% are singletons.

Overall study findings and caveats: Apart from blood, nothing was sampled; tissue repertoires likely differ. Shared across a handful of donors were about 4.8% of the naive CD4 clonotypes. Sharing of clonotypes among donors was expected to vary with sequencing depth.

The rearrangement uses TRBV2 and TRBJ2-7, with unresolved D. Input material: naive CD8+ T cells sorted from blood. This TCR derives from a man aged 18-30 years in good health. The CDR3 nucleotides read TGTGCCAGCAGTGAGGTCGGACCACCCTACGAGCAGTACTTC. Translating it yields CASSEVGPPYEQYF.